These T cell receptor beta chains were read from a single sample in a study of blood T cells in healthy people across ages. MiXCR, applied by TCRdb to the 5' RACE reads, yields one record per CDR3 protein. The sample consists of roughly 1 million distinct CDR3 sequences, under 30% of them appearing once. This sample was shared with a second study, whose subject was T cells of mothers and their children.

Sequencing was done on a sample of blood. Receptors originate from a girl aged 2-10 years in good health. The CDR3 runs from the conserved cysteine through the conserved F or W. The D gene is left open where the match is weak. Size tells how often a clone was seen (once, few, many) or the class of an expanded clone, and some rows leave it out.

size,D,J,V,DNA,CDR3
-,-,TRBJ2-7,TRBV28,TGTGCCAGCAGTCGGGACACCCCGGAGCAGTACTTC,CASSRDTPEQYF
-,-,TRBJ2-3,TRBV11-3,TGTGCCAGCAGTCGCTTTACGGGGGAGCTCGCAGATACGCAGTATTTT,CASSRFTGELADTQYF
-,-,TRBJ2-6,TRBV7-2,TGTGCCAGCAGCTTGGGACCTGGGGCCAACGTCCTGACTTTC,CASSLGPGANVLTF
many,-,TRBJ1-1,TRBV29-1,TGCAGCGTTGAGCTGACTCCGGGAGCAGGAGAAGCTTTCTTT,CSVELTPGAGEAFF
-,TRBD1,TRBJ1-5,TRBV6-1,TGTGCCAGCAGTGGACAGGGGAGGAAGAGCATTCAGCCCCAGCATTTT,CASSGQGRKSIQPQHF
-,-,TRBJ1-1,TRBV9,TGTGCCAGCAGCGTAGACCCCGACGGGAACACTGAAGCTTTCTTT,CASSVDPDGNTEAFF
-,TRBD2,TRBJ2-5,TRBV19,TGTGCCAGTAGTATTGTAGCGGGGACCCCGGAGACCCAGTACTTC,CASSIVAGTPETQYF
-,-,TRBJ2-7,TRBV4-3,TGCGCCAGCAGCCGTCTCAATAGCGGTGACGAGCAGTACTTC,CASSRLNSGDEQYF
-,-,TRBJ2-4,TRBV20-1,TGCAGTGCTAGCCTGAAAAACATTCAGTACTTC,CSASLKNIQYF
-,-,TRBJ2-5,TRBV5-5,TGTGCCAGCAGCTTGGACTTCGGGCACGAGACCCAGTACTTC,CASSLDFGHETQYF
-,-,TRBJ1-1,TRBV5-1,TGCGCCAGCAGCTTTCTTCCCCAGGGTAACACTGAAGCTTTCTTT,CASSFLPQGNTEAFF
few,TRBD1,TRBJ2-7,TRBV28,TGTGCCAGCATGGACAGGGTGAGGGACGAGCAGTACTTC,CASMDRVRDEQYF
few,TRBD2,TRBJ2-3,TRBV14,TGTGCCAGCAGCCAAGATTACGCCAGCGGGGCAGAAGATACGCAGTATTTT,CASSQDYASGAEDTQYF
few,-,TRBJ2-1,TRBV7-2,TGTGCCAGCAGCCCGTACAGGGTTGTCCATCGGGACAATGAGCAGTTCTTC,CASSPYRVVHRDNEQFF
few,TRBD2,TRBJ2-3,TRBV7-9,TGTGCCAGCAGAAGCGGGGAGTGGCCAGATACGCAGTATTTT,CASRSGEWPDTQYF
few,-,TRBJ2-3,TRBV29-1,TGCAGCGTTGAAGATACGGAGGCTACTAGCACAGATACGCAGTATTTT,CSVEDTEATSTDTQYF
-,TRBD2,TRBJ2-3,TRBV7-6,TGTGCCAGCAGCCAAACTAGCGGTTGGATCGCAGATACGCAGTATTTT,CASSQTSGWIADTQYF
-,TRBD2,TRBJ2-5,TRBV5-1,TGCGCCAGCAGCTTGGGTGTGGGAGGGCCGACGGAGACCCAGTACTTC,CASSLGVGGPTETQYF